This T cell receptor beta chain was profiled in a study of cytomegalovirus exposure and HLA in healthy donors. Overall study context: The 90 to 150 validation repertoires used the same platform as the 650 to 750 first-cohort repertoires, a later analysis reported.

Clones were read by immunoSEQ multiplex PCR, and TCRdb kept only the in-frame ones, dropping some. The sample consists of a few hundred thousand clones, more than 75% of them appearing once. Remarks on this clone: Its antigen remains unidentified.

Whole-study findings and limits: Subsequent analysis revealed that first-cohort TCR clusters tended to co-occur in the roughly 120 validation repertoires. According to the study, around 180 TCR beta chains were cytomegalovirus-associated.

Germline V gives CDR1 MNHEY, CDR2 SMNVEV (reference sequence). The CDR3 runs to 13 residues. Trimming took off 5 bases at V and 0 bases at J, with 7 bases between the two ends. The receptor was derived from a woman aged 18-35 years in good health and CMV-seronegative. Sequencing used PBMCs. This sequence joins TRBV27 and TRBJ1-1; D is undetermined. The CDR3 sequence is CASSEAMNTEAFF. The CDR3 DNA sequence: TGTGCCAGCAGTGAGGCGATGAACACTGAAGCTTTCTTT.